Detailed here is one T cell receptor (beta chain). The antigen is undetermined. The same CDR3 can be traced to other DNA sequences in this sample. This entry belongs to a study of shared clonotypes between healthy human individuals. Regarding the study as a whole: Generation probabilities were higher for clonotypes shared across all four sorted-subset donors than for unshared ones. Blood alone was sampled, and tissue repertoires likely differ.

Sequenced by immunoSEQ multiplex PCR; TCRdb stores in-frame clones only, minus some. The sample carries millions of clones, around nine tenths recorded once. The sequencing input was naive CD4+ T cells sorted from blood. Subset described: CD45RA+ positively selected. This clonotype was obtained from a man younger than 35 in good health.

The CDR3 is CASSQSYEQYF. The CDR3 coding sequence is TGCGCCAGCAGCCAATCCTACGAGCAGTACTTC. The chain carries TRBV5-1 and TRBJ2-7; D unclear. The CDR3 runs 11 residues. Trimming removed 4 bases from V and 1 base from J, with 3 bases in between. CDR1 is SGHRS and CDR2 is YFSETQ in the germline V gene.